The present entry profiles one TCR beta chain with its context. Its antigen is not known. The sample is drawn from a study of T cell responses to AZD1222 COVID-19 vaccine. Study-level results: The breadth and depth of Spike-specific TCRs increased once two AZD1222 doses had been given. Repertoire sampling occurred only after the peak T cell response. There were mostly white British donors and more females than males, and clonal diversity was possibly underestimated.

The CDR3 is 15 residues long. V dropped 6 bases and J dropped 5 bases, with 19 bases sitting between them. Germline-derived CDR1 and CDR2 are MNHEY and SVGAGI. Sequenced by immunoSEQ multiplex PCR; TCRdb stores in-frame clones only, minus some. The table records over 110,000 clones, roughly 93% of them present only once. The sample was peripheral blood, taken 28 days after the second AZD1222 dose. This receptor was identified in an adult who received the AZD1222 COVID-19 vaccine. V usage is TRBV6-5 and J usage is TRBJ1-1; possibly TRBD1 for D (6 bases). The CDR3 bases are TGTGCCAGCAGCCGCGAGGAGGGGGAGGAAACTGAAGCTTTCTTT. It translates to CASSREEGEETEAFF.